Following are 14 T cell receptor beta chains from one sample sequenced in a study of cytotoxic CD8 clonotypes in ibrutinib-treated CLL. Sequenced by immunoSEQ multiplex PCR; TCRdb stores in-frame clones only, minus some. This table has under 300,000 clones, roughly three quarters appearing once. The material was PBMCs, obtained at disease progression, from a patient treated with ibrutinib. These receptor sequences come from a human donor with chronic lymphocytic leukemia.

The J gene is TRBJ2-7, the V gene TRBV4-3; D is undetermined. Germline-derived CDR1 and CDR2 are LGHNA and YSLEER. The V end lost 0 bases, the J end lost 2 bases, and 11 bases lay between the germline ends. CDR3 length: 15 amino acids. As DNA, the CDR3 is TGCGCCAGCAGCCAAGATATGACGGAAGCCTACGAGCAGTACTTC. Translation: CASSQDMTEAYEQYF.

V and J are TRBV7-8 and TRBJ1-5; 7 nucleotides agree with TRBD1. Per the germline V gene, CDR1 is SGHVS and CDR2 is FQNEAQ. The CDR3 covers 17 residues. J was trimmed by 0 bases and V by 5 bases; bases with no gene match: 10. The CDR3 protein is CASSPQTGRYSNQPQHF. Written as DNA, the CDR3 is TGTGCCAGCAGCCCCCAGACAGGGAGGTATAGCAATCAGCCCCAGCATTTT.

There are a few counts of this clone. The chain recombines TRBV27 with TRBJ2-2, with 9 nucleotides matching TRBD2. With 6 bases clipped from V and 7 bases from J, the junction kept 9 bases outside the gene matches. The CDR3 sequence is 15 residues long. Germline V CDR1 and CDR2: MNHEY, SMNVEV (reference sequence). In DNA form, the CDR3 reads TGTGCCAGCAGCCGCGTAGCGGGAGTCTTCGGGGAGCTGTTTTTT. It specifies CASSRVAGVFGELFF.

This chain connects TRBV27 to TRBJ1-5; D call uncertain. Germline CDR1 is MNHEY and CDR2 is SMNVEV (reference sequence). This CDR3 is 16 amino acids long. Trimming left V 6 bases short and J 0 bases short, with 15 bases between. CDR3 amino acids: CASSGTADYSNQPQHF. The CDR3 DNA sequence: TGTGCCAGCAGCGGTACAGCCGACTATAGCAATCAGCCCCAGCATTTT.

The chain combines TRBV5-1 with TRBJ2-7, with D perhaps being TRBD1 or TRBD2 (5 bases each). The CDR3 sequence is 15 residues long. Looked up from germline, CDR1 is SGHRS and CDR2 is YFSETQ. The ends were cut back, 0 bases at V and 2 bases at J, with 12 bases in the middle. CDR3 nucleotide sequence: TGCGCCAGCAGCTTGGGGGCCGGGACCCCCTACGAGCAGTACTTC. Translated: CASSLGAGTPYEQYF.

The CDR3 sequence is CASKTALDGYTF. The CDR3 bases are TGTGCCAGTAAAACAGCCTTGGATGGCTACACCTTC. V is TRBV27 and J is TRBJ1-2; no clear D. Looked up from germline, CDR1 is MNHEY and CDR2 is SMNVEV (reference sequence). This CDR3 has 12 amino acids. With 9 bases removed from V and 6 bases from J, the gap between germline ends came to 14 bases.

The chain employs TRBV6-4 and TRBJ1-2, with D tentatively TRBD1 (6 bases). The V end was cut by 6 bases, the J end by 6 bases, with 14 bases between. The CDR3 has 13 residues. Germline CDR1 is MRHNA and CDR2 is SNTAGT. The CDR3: CASSVTGNDGYTF. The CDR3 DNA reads TGTGCCAGCAGCGTAACAGGGAACGATGGCTACACCTTC.

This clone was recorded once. CDR3 bases: TGCGCCAGCAGCTTGGATGCAGGGAATGAGTATTATGGCTACACCTTC. This gives the protein CASSLDAGNEYYGYTF. The chain recombines TRBV5-1 with TRBJ1-2; D perhaps matches TRBD1 (5 bases). The V gene lost 0 bases and the J gene lost 5 bases, with 17 bases spanning the gap. The CDR3 length is 16 residues. Germline V gene lookup returns CDR1 SGHRS and CDR2 YFSETQ. Full variable domain (remainder filled in from reference TRBV5-1 and TRBJ1-2): KAGVTQTPRYLIKTRGQQVTLSCSPISGHRSVSWYQQTPGQGLQFLFEYFSETQRNKGNFPGRFSGRQFSNSRSEMNVSTLELGDSALYLCASSLDAGNEYYGYTFGSGTRLTVV.

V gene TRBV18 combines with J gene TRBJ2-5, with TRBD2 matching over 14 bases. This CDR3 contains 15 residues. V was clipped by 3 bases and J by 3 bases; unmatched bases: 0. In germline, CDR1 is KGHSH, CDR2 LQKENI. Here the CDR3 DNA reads TGTGCCAGCTCACCGGGACTAGCGGGAGAAGAGACCCAGTACTTC. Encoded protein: CASSPGLAGEETQYF.

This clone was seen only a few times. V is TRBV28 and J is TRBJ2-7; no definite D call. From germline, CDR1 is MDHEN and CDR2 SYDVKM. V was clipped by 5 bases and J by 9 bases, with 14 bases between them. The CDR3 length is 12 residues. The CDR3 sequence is CASSPGRPLQYF. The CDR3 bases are TGTGCCAGCAGTCCCGGCCGGCCCTTGCAGTACTTC.

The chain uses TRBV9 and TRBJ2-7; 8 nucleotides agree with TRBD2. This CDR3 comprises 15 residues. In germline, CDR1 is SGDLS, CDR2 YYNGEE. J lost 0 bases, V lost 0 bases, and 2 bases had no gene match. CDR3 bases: TGTGCCAGCAGCGTAGCTAGCGGGCACTCCTACGAGCAGTACTTC. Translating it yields CASSVASGHSYEQYF.

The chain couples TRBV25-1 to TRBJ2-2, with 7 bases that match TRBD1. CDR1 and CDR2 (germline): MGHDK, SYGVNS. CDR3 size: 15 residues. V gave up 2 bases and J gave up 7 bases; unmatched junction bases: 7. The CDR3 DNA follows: TGTGCCAGCAGTGAAGGATACAGGGGTCACGGGGAGCTGTTTTTT. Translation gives CASSEGYRGHGELFF.

This CDR3 reads CASSSEGGYEQYF. The CDR3 bases are TGTGCCAGCAGCTCGGAAGGAGGCTACGAGCAGTACTTC. This chain links TRBV7-9 with TRBJ2-7; D perhaps matches TRBD2 (5 bases). Germline V gene sequence: CDR1 SEHNR, CDR2 FQNEAQ (reference sequence). The CDR3 is made up of 13 amino acids. Trimming removed 4 bases from V and 3 bases from J, with 10 bases in between.

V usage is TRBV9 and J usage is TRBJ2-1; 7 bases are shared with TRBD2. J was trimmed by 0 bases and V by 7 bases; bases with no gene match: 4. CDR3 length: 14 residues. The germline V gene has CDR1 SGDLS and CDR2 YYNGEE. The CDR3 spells CASGRGVSYNEQFF. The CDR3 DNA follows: TGTGCCAGCGGCCGGGGGGTCTCCTACAATGAGCAGTTCTTC.